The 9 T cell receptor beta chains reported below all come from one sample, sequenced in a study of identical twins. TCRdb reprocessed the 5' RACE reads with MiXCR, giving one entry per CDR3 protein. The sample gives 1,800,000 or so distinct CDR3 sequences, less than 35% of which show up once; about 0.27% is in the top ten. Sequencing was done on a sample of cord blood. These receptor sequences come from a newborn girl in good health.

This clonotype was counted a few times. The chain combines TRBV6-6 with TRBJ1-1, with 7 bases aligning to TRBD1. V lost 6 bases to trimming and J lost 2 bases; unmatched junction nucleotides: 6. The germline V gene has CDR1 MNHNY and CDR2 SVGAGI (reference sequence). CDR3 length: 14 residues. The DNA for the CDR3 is TGTGCCAGCAGGCTGACAGGGAGAAACACTGAAGCTTTCTTT. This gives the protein CASRLTGRNTEAFF.

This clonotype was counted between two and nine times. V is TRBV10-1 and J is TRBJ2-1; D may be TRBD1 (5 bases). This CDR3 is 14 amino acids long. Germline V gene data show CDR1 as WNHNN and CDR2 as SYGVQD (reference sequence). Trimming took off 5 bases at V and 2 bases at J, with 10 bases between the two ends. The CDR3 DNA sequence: TGCGCCAGCAGTCAGGGAAATACCTACAATGAGCAGTTCTTC. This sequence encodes CASSQGNTYNEQFF.

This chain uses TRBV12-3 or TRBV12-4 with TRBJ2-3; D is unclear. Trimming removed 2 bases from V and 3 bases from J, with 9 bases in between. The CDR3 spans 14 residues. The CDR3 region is CASSLLDPTDTQYF. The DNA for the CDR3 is TGTGCCAGCAGTTTATTGGACCCAACAGATACGCAGTATTTT.

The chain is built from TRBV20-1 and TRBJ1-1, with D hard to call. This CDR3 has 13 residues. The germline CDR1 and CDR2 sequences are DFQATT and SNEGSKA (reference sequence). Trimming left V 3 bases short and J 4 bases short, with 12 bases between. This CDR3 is CSASSGRPTEAFF. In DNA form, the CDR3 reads TGCAGTGCTAGTTCCGGCCGTCCCACTGAAGCTTTCTTT.

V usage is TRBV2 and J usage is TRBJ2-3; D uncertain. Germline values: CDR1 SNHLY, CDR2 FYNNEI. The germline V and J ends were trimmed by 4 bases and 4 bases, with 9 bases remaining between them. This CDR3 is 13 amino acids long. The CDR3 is CASSAAPSDTQYF. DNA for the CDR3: TGTGCCAGCAGTGCGGCCCCTTCAGATACGCAGTATTTT.

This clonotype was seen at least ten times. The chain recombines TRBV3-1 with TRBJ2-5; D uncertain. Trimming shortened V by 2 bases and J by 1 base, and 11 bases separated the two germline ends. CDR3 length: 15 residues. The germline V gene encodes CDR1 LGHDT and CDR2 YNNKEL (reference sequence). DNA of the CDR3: TGTGCCAGCAGCCAATTCTCGGCGGTCCAAGAGACCCAGTACTTC. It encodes CASSQFSAVQETQYF.

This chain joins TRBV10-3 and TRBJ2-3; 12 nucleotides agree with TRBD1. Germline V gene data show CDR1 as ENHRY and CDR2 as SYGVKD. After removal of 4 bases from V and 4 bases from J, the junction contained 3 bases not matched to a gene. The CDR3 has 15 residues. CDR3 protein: CAISGDRGRADTQYF. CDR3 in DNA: TGTGCCATCAGTGGGGACAGGGGGCGAGCAGATACGCAGTATTTT.

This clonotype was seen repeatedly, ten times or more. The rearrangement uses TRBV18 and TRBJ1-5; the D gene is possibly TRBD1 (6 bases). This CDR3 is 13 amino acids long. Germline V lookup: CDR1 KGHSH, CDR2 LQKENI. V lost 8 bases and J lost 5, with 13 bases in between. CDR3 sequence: CASSPQGYQPQHF. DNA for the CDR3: TGTGCCAGCAGTCCACAGGGCTATCAGCCCCAGCATTTT.

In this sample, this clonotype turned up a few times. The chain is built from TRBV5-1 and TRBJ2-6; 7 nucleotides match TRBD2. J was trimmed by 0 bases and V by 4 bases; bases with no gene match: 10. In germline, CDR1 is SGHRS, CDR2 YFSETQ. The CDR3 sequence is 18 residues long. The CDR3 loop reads CASSNTWAGVSGANVLTF. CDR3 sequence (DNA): TGCGCCAGCAGCAACACTTGGGCGGGGGTCTCTGGGGCCAACGTCCTGACTTTC.